One sample yielded the 17 T cell receptor beta chains listed below, sequenced in a study of T cell responses to AZD1222 COVID-19 vaccine. Sequencing was performed with immunoSEQ multiplex PCR; in TCRdb, only in-frame clones are kept and a portion is missing. The table shows 100,000 or so clones, with roughly 90% occurring only once. Sequenced material: peripheral blood, taken 28 days after the second AZD1222 dose. All receptors derive from an adult who received the AZD1222 COVID-19 vaccine.

V and J are TRBV30 and TRBJ2-1; D may be TRBD1 (6 bases). The V end lost 2 bases, the J end lost 9 bases, and 11 bases lay between the germline ends. The CDR3 contains 12 residues. Per the germline V gene, CDR1 is GTSNPN and CDR2 is SVGIG (reference sequence). For the CDR3, the DNA is TGTGCCTGGAGTCCTCTAGGGGGTGAGCAGTTCTTC. Protein sequence: CAWSPLGGEQFF.

The rearrangement joins TRBV9 to TRBJ2-7; possible D gene TRBD2, 6 bases. Germline V gives CDR1 SGDLS, CDR2 YYNGEE. V was trimmed by 4 bases and J by 7 bases, leaving 12 bases between them. This CDR3 is 12 amino acids long. As DNA, the CDR3 is TGTGCCAGCAGCTTAACGGGGAGGGAGCAGTACTTC. It translates to CASSLTGREQYF.

J is TRBJ1-2 and V is TRBV3-1 (or the pseudogene TRBV3-2), with 10 bases matching TRBD1. V trimming: 3 bases; J trimming: 5 bases; junction bases outside the gene matches: 9. The CDR3 spans 16 residues. The V gene's germline CDR1 is LGHDT and CDR2 YNNKEL (reference sequence). CDR3 nucleotide sequence: TGTGCCAGCAGCCATCCGGGGACAGGGGTACTTTATGGCTACACCTTC. Translated: CASSHPGTGVLYGYTF.

The rearrangement uses TRBV6-2 or TRBV6-3 and TRBJ1-3; D remains unclear. CDR1 MNHEY and CDR2 SVGEGT come from the germline V gene. V lost 5 bases and J 0 bases, leaving 8 bases between the germline ends. This CDR3 has 14 amino acids. DNA for the CDR3: TGTGCCAGCAGTCCCACCCGCTCTGGAAACACCATATATTTT. Translating it yields CASSPTRSGNTIYF.

This chain links TRBV7-2 with TRBJ1-2; D is undetermined. Between the trimmed V and J ends, which lost 1 base and 2 bases, there was a span of 8 bases. The CDR3 extends over 14 amino acids. CDR1 is SGHTA, CDR2 FQGNSA, per germline. The CDR3 is CASSLEGSNYGYTF. The DNA for the CDR3 is TGTGCCAGCAGCTTAGAAGGGTCAAACTATGGCTACACCTTC.

The chain links TRBV5-4 to TRBJ1-6; possibly TRBD1 for D (5 bases). V lost 0 bases and J lost 7, with 11 bases in between. The CDR3 extends over 15 amino acids. Looked up from germline, CDR1 is SGHNT and CDR2 is YYREEE (reference sequence). The CDR3 DNA is TGTGCCAGCAGCTTGGCCGGGGGTGTGAATTCACCCCTCCACTTT. It translates to CASSLAGGVNSPLHF.

V usage is TRBV15 and J usage is TRBJ1-4; possible D gene TRBD1, 5 bases. Germline CDR1 is LNHNV and CDR2 is YYDKDF (reference sequence). This CDR3 comprises 14 residues. Trimming stripped 7 bases from V and 3 bases from J, with 12 bases between. The CDR3 spells CATNGAIANEKLFF. The CDR3 bases are TGTGCCACCAACGGGGCCATAGCTAATGAAAAACTGTTTTTT.

This chain uses TRBV4-3 with TRBJ2-1, with 8 bases fitting TRBD2. The CDR3 covers 16 residues. V gave up 4 bases and J gave up 6 bases; unmatched junction bases: 11. Germline CDR1 and CDR2: LGHNA and YSLEER. DNA for the CDR3: TGCGCCAGCAGCCGAGGAACCGGGACTAGACGCAATGAGCAGTTCTTC. Amino acid sequence: CASSRGTGTRRNEQFF.

The chain recombines TRBV25-1 with TRBJ1-4; D is unresolved. V was pared by 5 bases and J by 3 bases, with 7 bases between. The CDR3 has 13 residues. Germline V gene sequence: CDR1 MGHDK, CDR2 SYGVNS. CDR3 nucleotides: TGTGCCAGCAGTAACAGACCTAATGAAAAACTGTTTTTT. This sequence encodes CASSNRPNEKLFF.

The V and J genes are TRBV15 and TRBJ2-7; D perhaps matches TRBD1 (6 bases). This CDR3 spans 14 amino acids. Per the germline V gene, CDR1 is LNHNV and CDR2 is YYDKDF (reference sequence). V was trimmed by 5 bases and J by 0 bases, leaving 11 bases between them. As DNA, the CDR3 is TGTGCCACCAGCGAGGGGGTGTTCTCCTACGAGCAGTACTTC. Protein sequence: CATSEGVFSYEQYF. The full variable domain, rest sourced from reference TRBV15 and TRBJ2-7, is DAMVIQNPRYQVTQFGKPVTLSCSQTLNHNVMYWYQQKSSQAPKLLFHYYDKDFNNEADTPDNFQSRRPNTSFCFLDIRSPGLGDTAMYLCATSEGVFSYEQYFGPGTRLTVT.

This chain joins TRBV19 and TRBJ2-2; 9 bases align to TRBD2. Germline loops: CDR1 LNHDA, CDR2 SQIVND (reference sequence). J gave up 1 base and V 7 bases, and 1 base lay outside the gene matches. This CDR3 comprises 14 residues. CDR3 in amino acids: CASKRGVNTGELFF. The CDR3 DNA sequence: TGTGCCAGTAAGCGGGGGGTGAACACCGGGGAGCTGTTTTTT.

J is TRBJ2-2 and V is TRBV2; TRBD2 matches at 7 bases. The ends lost 7 bases at V and 6 bases at J; junction bases unmatched: 17. Germline CDR1 reads SNHLY; CDR2 reads FYNNEI. The CDR3 extends over 17 amino acids. CDR3 sequence (DNA): TGTGCCAGCACCAATGCCGGTGGGGCAGGGAGGGCCGGGGAGCTGTTTTTT. Translating gives CASTNAGGAGRAGELFF.

The chain recombines TRBV6-1 with TRBJ1-2; no definite D call. CDR3 length equals 12 residues. Trimming stripped 7 bases from V and 4 bases from J, with 10 bases between. Germline loops: CDR1 MNHNS, CDR2 SASEGT. CDR3 DNA: TGTGCCAGCACCCCCTCGGGCTATGGCTACACCTTC. Translated: CASTPSGYGYTF.

The chain is built from TRBV5-1 and TRBJ2-7; D is perhaps TRBD1 (5 bases). Trimming left V 4 bases short and J 3 bases short, with 14 bases between. This CDR3 is 14 amino acids long. Germline V lookup: CDR1 SGHRS, CDR2 YFSETQ. CDR3 sequence: CASSPGSRLYEQYF. The CDR3 bases are TGCGCCAGCAGCCCAGGGTCACGACTCTACGAGCAGTACTTC. Full variable domain (rest looked up from reference TRBV5-1 and TRBJ2-7): KAGVTQTPRYLIKTRGQQVTLSCSPISGHRSVSWYQQTPGQGLQFLFEYFSETQRNKGNFPGRFSGRQFSNSRSEMNVSTLELGDSALYLCASSPGSRLYEQYFGPGTRLTVT.

The genes are TRBV2 and TRBJ1-2, with 7 bases matching TRBD1. V dropped 8 bases and J dropped 8; count of bases not matched to a gene: 11. Germline V gene lookup returns CDR1 SNHLY and CDR2 FYNNEI. The CDR3 extends over 13 amino acids. CDR3 protein: CASSRQGQVGYTF. The CDR3 nucleotides are TGTGCCAGCTCCCGACAGGGCCAGGTGGGCTACACCTTC.

The rearrangement joins TRBV12-3 or TRBV12-4 to TRBJ1-6, with D uncertain. Trimming cost V 10 bases and J 9 bases, with 16 bases left between them. This CDR3 contains 13 residues. The CDR3 nucleotides read TGTGCCACCTCGGAAGGCCAAGGTTCACCCCTCCACTTT. Protein product: CATSEGQGSPLHF.

The gene calls are TRBV6-5 and TRBJ1-5; 9 nucleotides agree with TRBD1. From germline, CDR1 is MNHEY and CDR2 SVGAGI. V was clipped by 4 bases and J by 5 bases; unmatched bases: 9. This CDR3 comprises 16 residues. CDR3 DNA sequence: TGTGCCAGCAGTTCGGGACAGGGAATTTTGGATCAGCCCCAGCATTTT. It is translated as CASSSGQGILDQPQHF.